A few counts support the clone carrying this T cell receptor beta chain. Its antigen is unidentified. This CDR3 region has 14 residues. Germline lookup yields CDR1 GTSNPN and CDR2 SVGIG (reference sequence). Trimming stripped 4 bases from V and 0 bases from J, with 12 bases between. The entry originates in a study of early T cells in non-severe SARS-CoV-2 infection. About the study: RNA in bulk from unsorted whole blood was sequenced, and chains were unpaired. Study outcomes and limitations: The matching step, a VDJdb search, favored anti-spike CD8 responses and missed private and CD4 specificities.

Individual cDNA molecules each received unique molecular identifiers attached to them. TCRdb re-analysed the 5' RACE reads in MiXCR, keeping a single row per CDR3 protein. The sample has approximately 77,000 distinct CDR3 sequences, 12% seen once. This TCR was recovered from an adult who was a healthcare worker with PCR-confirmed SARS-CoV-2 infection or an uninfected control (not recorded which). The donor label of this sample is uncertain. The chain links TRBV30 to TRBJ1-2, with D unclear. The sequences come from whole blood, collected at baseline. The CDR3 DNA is TGTGCCTGGATCTGGGGTACCCCTAACTATGGCTACACCTTC. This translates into CAWIWGTPNYGYTF.